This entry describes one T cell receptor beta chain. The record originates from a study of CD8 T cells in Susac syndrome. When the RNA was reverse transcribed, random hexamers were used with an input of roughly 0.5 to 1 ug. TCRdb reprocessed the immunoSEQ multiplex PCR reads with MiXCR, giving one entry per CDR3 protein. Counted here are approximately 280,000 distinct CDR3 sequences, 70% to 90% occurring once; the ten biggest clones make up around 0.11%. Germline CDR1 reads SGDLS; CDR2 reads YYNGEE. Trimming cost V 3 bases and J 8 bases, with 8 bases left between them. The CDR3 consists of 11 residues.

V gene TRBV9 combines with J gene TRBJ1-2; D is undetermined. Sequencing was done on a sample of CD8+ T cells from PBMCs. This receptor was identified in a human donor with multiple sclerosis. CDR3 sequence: CASSGVNGYTF. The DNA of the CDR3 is TGTGCCAGCAGCGGGGTGAACGGCTACACCTTC.